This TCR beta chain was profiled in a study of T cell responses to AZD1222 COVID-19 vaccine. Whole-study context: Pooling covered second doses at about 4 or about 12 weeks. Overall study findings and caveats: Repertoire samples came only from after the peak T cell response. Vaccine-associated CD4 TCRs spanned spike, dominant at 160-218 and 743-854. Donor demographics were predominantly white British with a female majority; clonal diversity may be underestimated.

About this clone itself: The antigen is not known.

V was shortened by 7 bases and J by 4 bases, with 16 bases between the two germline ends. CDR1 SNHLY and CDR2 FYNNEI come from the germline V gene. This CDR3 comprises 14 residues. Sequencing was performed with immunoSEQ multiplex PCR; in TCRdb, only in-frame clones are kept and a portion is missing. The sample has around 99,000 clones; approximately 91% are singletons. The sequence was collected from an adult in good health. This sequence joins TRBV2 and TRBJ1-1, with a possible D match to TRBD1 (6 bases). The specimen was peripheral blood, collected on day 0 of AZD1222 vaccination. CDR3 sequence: CASILQGQGTEAFF. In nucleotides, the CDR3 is TGTGCCAGCATCCTCCAGGGGCAGGGCACTGAAGCTTTCTTT.